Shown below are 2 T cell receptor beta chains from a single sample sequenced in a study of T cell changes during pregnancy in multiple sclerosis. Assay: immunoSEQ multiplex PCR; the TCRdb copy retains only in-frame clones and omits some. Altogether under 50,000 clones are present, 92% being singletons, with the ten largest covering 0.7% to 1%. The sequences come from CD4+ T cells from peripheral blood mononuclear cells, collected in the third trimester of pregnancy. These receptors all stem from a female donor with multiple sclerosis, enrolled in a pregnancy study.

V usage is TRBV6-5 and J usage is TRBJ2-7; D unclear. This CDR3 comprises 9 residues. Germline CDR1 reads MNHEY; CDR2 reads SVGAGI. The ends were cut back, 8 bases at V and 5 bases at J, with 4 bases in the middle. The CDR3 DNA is TGTGCCAGCTGGCACGAGCAGTACTTC. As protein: CASWHEQYF.

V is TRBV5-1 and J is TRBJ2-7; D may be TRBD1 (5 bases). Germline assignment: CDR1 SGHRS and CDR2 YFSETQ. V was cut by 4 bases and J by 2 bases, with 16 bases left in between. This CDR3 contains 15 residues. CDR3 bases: TGCGCCAGCAGCATATCCCCTCAGGGAACCTACGAGCAGTACTTC. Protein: CASSISPQGTYEQYF.